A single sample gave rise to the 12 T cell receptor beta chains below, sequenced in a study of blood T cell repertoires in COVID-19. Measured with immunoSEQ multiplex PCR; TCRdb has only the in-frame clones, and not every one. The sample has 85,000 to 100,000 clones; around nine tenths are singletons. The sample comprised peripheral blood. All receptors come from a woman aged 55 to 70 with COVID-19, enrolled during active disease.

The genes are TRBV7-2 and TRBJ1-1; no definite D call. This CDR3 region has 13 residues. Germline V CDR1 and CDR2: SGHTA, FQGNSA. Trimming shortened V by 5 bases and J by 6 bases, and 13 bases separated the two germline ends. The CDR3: CASSAHTVPEAFF. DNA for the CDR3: TGTGCCAGCAGCGCACACACAGTACCTGAAGCTTTCTTT.

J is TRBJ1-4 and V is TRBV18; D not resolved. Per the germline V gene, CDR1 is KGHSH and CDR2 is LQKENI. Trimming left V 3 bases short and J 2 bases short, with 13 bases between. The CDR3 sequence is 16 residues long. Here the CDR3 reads CASSPRRGGTNEKLFF. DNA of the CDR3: TGTGCCAGCTCACCCCGCCGGGGAGGCACTAATGAAAAACTGTTTTTT.

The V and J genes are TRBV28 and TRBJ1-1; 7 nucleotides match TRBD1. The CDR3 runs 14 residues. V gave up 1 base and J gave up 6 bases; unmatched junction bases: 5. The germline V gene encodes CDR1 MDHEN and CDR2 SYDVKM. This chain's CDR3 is CASSLFRGVAEAFF. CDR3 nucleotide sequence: TGTGCCAGCAGTTTATTCAGGGGGGTAGCTGAAGCTTTCTTT.

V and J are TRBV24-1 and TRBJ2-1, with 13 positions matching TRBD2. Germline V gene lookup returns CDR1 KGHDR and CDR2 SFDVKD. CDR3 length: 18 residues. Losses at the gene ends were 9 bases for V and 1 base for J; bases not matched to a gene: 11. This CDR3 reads CATSSPGLAGTSYNEQFF. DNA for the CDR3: TGTGCCACCTCTTCACCGGGACTAGCGGGGACTTCCTACAATGAGCAGTTCTTC.

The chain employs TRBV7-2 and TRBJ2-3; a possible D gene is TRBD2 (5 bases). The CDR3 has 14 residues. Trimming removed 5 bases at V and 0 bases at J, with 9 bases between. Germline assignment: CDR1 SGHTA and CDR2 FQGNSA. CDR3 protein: CASSGLASTDTQYF. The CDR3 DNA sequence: TGTGCCAGCAGCGGACTGGCTAGCACAGATACGCAGTATTTT.

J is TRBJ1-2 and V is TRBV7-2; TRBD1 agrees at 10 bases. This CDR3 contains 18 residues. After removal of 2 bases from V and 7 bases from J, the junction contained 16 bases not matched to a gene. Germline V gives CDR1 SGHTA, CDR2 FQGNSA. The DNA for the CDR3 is TGTGCCAGCAGCTTATCCCCGGGACAGGGGACGGCTATTTTTGGCTACACCTTC. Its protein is CASSLSPGQGTAIFGYTF.

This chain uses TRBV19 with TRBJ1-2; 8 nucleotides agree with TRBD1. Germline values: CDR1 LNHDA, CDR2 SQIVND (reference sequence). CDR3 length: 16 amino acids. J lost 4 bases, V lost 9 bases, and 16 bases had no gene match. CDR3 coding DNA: TGTGCCAGCCATCCGTTACAGGGGGGAGATCTCTATGGCTACACCTTC. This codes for CASHPLQGGDLYGYTF.

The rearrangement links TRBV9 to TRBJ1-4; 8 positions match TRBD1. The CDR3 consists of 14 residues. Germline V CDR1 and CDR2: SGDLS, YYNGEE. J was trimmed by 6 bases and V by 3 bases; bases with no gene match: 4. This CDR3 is CASSAGGWDEKLFF. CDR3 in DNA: TGTGCCAGCAGCGCAGGGGGCTGGGATGAAAAACTGTTTTTT.

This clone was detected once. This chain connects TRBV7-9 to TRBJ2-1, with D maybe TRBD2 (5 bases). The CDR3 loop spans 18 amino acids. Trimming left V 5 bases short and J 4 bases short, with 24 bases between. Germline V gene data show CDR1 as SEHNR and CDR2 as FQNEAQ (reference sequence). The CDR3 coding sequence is TGTGCCAGCAGCCTGATTGGGAACCCGGACGGGAAATACAATGAGCAGTTCTTC. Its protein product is CASSLIGNPDGKYNEQFF.

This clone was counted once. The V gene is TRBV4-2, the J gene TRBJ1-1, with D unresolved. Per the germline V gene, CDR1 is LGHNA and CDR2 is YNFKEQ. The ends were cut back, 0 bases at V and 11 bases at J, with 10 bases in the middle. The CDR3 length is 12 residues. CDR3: CASSQETRRAFF. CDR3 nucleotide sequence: TGTGCCAGCAGCCAAGAAACTCGGCGGGCTTTCTTT.

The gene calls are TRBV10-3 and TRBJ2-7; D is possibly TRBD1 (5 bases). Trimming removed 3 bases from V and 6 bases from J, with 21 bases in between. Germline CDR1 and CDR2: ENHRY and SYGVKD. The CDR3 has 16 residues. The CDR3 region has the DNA TGTGCCATCAGTGAATATCCTACAGGTCCCCGTAGCGAGCAGTACTTC. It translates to CAISEYPTGPRSEQYF.

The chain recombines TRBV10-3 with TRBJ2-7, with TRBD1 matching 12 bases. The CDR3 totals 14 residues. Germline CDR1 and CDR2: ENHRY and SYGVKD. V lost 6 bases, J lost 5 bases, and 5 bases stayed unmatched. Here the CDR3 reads CAIREGQGAHEQYF. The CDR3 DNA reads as TGTGCCATCAGGGAGGGACAGGGGGCCCACGAGCAGTACTTC.